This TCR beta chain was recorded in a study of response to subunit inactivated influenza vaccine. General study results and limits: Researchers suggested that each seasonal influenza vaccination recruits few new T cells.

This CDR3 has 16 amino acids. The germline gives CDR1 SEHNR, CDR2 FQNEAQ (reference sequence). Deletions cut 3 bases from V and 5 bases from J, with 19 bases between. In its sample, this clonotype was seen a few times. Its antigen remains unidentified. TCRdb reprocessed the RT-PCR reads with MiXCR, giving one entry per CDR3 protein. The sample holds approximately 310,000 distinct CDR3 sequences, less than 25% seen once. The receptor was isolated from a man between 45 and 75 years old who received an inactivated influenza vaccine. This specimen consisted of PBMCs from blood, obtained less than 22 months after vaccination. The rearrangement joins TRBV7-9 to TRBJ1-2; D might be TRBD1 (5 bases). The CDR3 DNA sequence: TGTGCCAGCAGCTTGGGACCCGGTTCAACTGCGTATGGCTACACCTTC. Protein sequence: CASSLGPGSTAYGYTF. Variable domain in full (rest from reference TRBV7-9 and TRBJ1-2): DTGVSQNPRHKITKRGQNVTFRCDPISEHNRLYWYRQTLGQGPEFLTYFQNEAQLEKSRLLSDRFSAERPKGSFSTLEIQRTEQGDSAMYLCASSLGPGSTAYGYTFGSGTRLTVV.